These 32 T cell receptor beta chains were all obtained from the same sample, sequenced in a study of blood T cell repertoires in COVID-19. Using immunoSEQ multiplex PCR, the repertoire was profiled, and TCRdb retains in-frame clones only, with some absent. Among about 190,000 clones listed, 70% to 85% were seen once. Sample: peripheral blood. These receptors all come from a woman between 50 and 59 years old with acute or convalescent COVID-19.

CDR3 loop: CATGNLDRGSYNSPLHF. Written as DNA, the CDR3 is TGTGCCACCGGGAATCTGGACAGGGGCTCCTATAATTCACCCCTCCACTTT. The gene calls are TRBV24-1 and TRBJ1-6, with TRBD1 matching 9 bases. V lost 9 bases to trimming and J lost 0 bases; unmatched junction nucleotides: 8. CDR3 length: 17 residues. CDR1 is KGHDR, CDR2 SFDVKD, per germline.

This clone was found a few times. V is TRBV7-2 and J is TRBJ2-1; TRBD1 matches 8 bases. Per the germline V gene, CDR1 is SGHTA and CDR2 is FQGNSA. The CDR3 is 13 amino acids. The V gene end was trimmed by 5 bases and the J gene end by 7 bases; junction bases not matched to a gene: 4. The CDR3 coding sequence is TGTGCCAGCAGCCGGGACAGGTGGAATGAGCAGTTCTTC. Translation gives CASSRDRWNEQFF.

J is TRBJ1-6 and V is TRBV19, with D possibly being TRBD1 (5 bases). The CDR3 runs to 16 residues. From germline, CDR1 is LNHDA and CDR2 SQIVND (reference sequence). The germline V and J ends were trimmed by 5 bases and 7 bases, with 18 bases remaining between them. CDR3 in amino acids: CASSGLGQGGNSPLHF. In nucleotides, the CDR3 is TGTGCCAGTAGTGGCCTGGGGCAGGGAGGAAATTCACCCCTCCACTTT.

The rearrangement links TRBV30 to TRBJ1-3; 8 bases are shared with TRBD1. The CDR3 has 16 amino acids. The ends lost 1 base at V and 0 bases at J; junction bases unmatched: 5. Germline V gene data show CDR1 as GTSNPN and CDR2 as SVGIG (reference sequence). The CDR3 loop is CAWSGDRTDSGNTIYF. CDR3 DNA sequence: TGTGCCTGGAGTGGGGACAGGACGGACTCTGGAAACACCATATATTTT.

DNA of the CDR3: TGCGCCAGCAGACCGCAGGGTCCCGAGCAGTACTTC. Translated: CASRPQGPEQYF. The rearrangement links TRBV10-2 to TRBJ2-7; tentatively, D is TRBD1 (5 bases). Germline CDR1 is WSHSY and CDR2 is SAAADI. Deletions cut 6 bases from V and 6 bases from J, with 12 bases between. The CDR3 spans 12 residues.

The chain couples TRBV5-1 to TRBJ2-3; 7 nucleotides align to TRBD1. The CDR3 is made up of 13 amino acids. V lost 5 bases to trimming and J lost 4 bases; unmatched junction nucleotides: 4. Germline CDR1 and CDR2: SGHRS and YFSETQ. For the CDR3, the DNA is TGCGCCAGCAGTCCCCAGGGGGCAGATACGCAGTATTTT. It translates to CASSPQGADTQYF.

This chain links TRBV5-6 with TRBJ1-1; 7 bases fit TRBD1. V lost 0 bases, J lost 1 base, and 6 bases stayed unmatched. The germline V gene encodes CDR1 SGHDT and CDR2 YYEEEE. CDR3 size: 16 residues. This CDR3 is CASSLETGKQNTEAFF. DNA of the CDR3: TGTGCCAGCAGCTTGGAGACAGGGAAGCAGAACACTGAAGCTTTCTTT.

J is TRBJ2-2 and V is TRBV4-1, with D tentatively TRBD2 (5 bases). The CDR3 loop spans 17 amino acids. Germline V gene data show CDR1 as MGHRA and CDR2 as YSYEKL. V was cut by 1 base and J by 3 bases, with 15 bases left in between. Here the CDR3 DNA reads TGCGCCAGCAGCCAAGTCGGACTGGCACGAGACACCGGGGAGCTGTTTTTT. It codes for CASSQVGLARDTGELFF.

V usage is TRBV19 and J usage is TRBJ2-2; 7 bases line up with TRBD1. Germline assignment: CDR1 LNHDA and CDR2 SQIVND (reference sequence). With 5 bases clipped from V and 5 bases from J, the junction kept 8 bases outside the gene matches. CDR3 length: 15 amino acids. Here the CDR3 DNA reads TGTGCCAGTAGTGCCAGACAGGGCTTTACCGGGGAGCTGTTTTTT. Translation gives CASSARQGFTGELFF.

The rearrangement links TRBV19 to TRBJ1-5; possibly TRBD1 for D (5 bases). Deletions cut 5 bases from V and 2 bases from J, with 10 bases between. CDR1 is LNHDA and CDR2 is SQIVND in the germline V gene (reference sequence). The CDR3 runs to 14 residues. The CDR3 loop reads CASSRGGGNQPQHF. The CDR3 coding sequence is TGTGCCAGTAGTCGGGGAGGGGGCAATCAGCCCCAGCATTTT.

The DNA for the CDR3 is TGTGCCAGCAGCAAAGTTAGGACAGGGGCAGCGACTAGGAAAGAGACCCAGTACTTC. Translating it yields CASSKVRTGAATRKETQYF. The V and J genes are TRBV21-1 and TRBJ2-5; TRBD1, the table's D call, lacks a check against the DNA. TRBV21-1 counts as a pseudogene. This CDR3 spans 19 amino acids.

The rearrangement links TRBV28 to TRBJ1-1; maybe TRBD1 (5 bases). V lost 11 bases to trimming and J lost 0 bases, with 10 bases between them. The CDR3 runs to 12 residues. Germline V gives CDR1 MDHEN, CDR2 SYDVKM. The CDR3 nucleotides are TGTGCCGGCGGGGGTCTGAACACTGAAGCTTTCTTT. Its translation: CAGGGLNTEAFF.

This clone was seen a single time. V and J are TRBV30 and TRBJ1-5; D is perhaps TRBD1 (5 bases). The CDR3 runs 14 residues. Trimming pared 0 bases from V and 7 bases from J, leaving 13 bases between. Germline CDR1 is GTSNPN and CDR2 is SVGIG (reference sequence). This chain's CDR3 is CAWSVAGSGQPQHF. Here the CDR3 DNA reads TGTGCCTGGAGTGTCGCAGGGTCGGGCCAGCCCCAGCATTTT.

The CDR3 loop reads CSASAVYGYTF. The CDR3 region has the DNA TGCAGTGCTAGTGCAGTCTATGGCTACACCTTC. The chain joins TRBV20-1 to TRBJ1-2; D is ambiguous. CDR3 size: 11 residues. The germline V and J ends were trimmed by 3 bases and 4 bases, with 6 bases remaining between them. The germline CDR1 and CDR2 sequences are DFQATT and SNEGSKA (reference sequence).

There are a few counts of this clone. The V gene is TRBV7-2, the J gene TRBJ2-7; 7 positions match TRBD1. Germline V gives CDR1 SGHTA, CDR2 FQGNSA. This CDR3 spans 16 amino acids. V dropped 1 base and J dropped 0; count of bases not matched to a gene: 6. Here the CDR3 reads CASSLGGGGSSYEQYF. In nucleotides, the CDR3 is TGTGCCAGCAGCTTAGGAGGGGGCGGCAGCTCCTACGAGCAGTACTTC. The complete variable domain, with remaining parts taken from reference TRBV7-2 and TRBJ2-7, reads GAGVSQSPSNKVTEKGKDVELRCDPISGHTALYWYRQSLGQGLEFLIYFQGNSAPDKSGLPSDRFSAERTGGSVSTLTIQRTQQEDSAVYLCASSLGGGGSSYEQYFGPGTRLTVT.

The chain combines TRBV5-1 with TRBJ2-1; D unresolved. The CDR3 totals 15 residues. Trimming pared 1 base from V and 5 bases from J, leaving 13 bases between. Germline V gene sequence: CDR1 SGHRS, CDR2 YFSETQ. CDR3 sequence: CASSLKAPSDNEQFF. In DNA, the CDR3 is TGCGCCAGCAGCTTGAAAGCCCCTTCTGACAATGAGCAGTTCTTC. The variable domain in full, with the rest retrieved from reference TRBV5-1 and TRBJ2-1, is KAGVTQTPRYLIKTRGQQVTLSCSPISGHRSVSWYQQTPGQGLQFLFEYFSETQRNKGNFPGRFSGRQFSNSRSEMNVSTLELGDSALYLCASSLKAPSDNEQFFGPGTRLTVL.

V gene TRBV6-5 combines with J gene TRBJ2-7; maybe TRBD2 (5 bases). Germline V CDR1 and CDR2: MNHEY, SVGAGI. This CDR3 has 15 residues. Between the trimmed V and J ends, which lost 0 bases and 1 base, there was a span of 10 bases. This CDR3 reads CASSYSPGSSYEQYF. The CDR3 nucleotides are TGTGCCAGCAGTTACTCTCCGGGGTCTTCCTACGAGCAGTACTTC.

In this sample, this clone turned up once. The rearrangement joins TRBV6-5 to TRBJ1-6; D not certain. The CDR3 loop spans 15 amino acids. The V end lost 6 bases, the J end lost 8 bases, and 17 bases lay between the germline ends. Germline values: CDR1 MNHEY, CDR2 SVGAGI. In DNA, the CDR3 is TGTGCCAGCAGCCACTCGGTCGGTCGGGATTCACCCCTCCACTTT. This codes for CASSHSVGRDSPLHF.

In DNA, the CDR3 is TGCGCCAGCAGCTTGACGGGGGGTAGTGAGCAGTACTTC. Protein product: CASSLTGGSEQYF. This rearrangement joins TRBV5-1 to TRBJ2-7; 7 bases map to TRBD2. Per germline, CDR1 SGHRS and CDR2 YFSETQ. V dropped 1 base and J dropped 7; count of bases not matched to a gene: 5. This CDR3 has 13 residues.

The V call is TRBV6-5, the J call TRBJ1-1; D gene uncertain. The length of the CDR3 is 13 residues. V shed 2 bases and J shed 1 base, with 5 bases lying between them. Germline V gene lookup returns CDR1 MNHEY and CDR2 SVGAGI. The CDR3 here is CASSYAENTEAFF. CDR3 in DNA: TGTGCCAGCAGTTACGCAGAGAACACTGAAGCTTTCTTT.

The chain has TRBV2 and TRBJ1-5; D gene unclear. Germline CDR1 is SNHLY and CDR2 is FYNNEI. The CDR3 length is 13 residues. V shed 4 bases and J shed 3 bases, with 7 bases lying between them. CDR3 bases: TGTGCCAGCAGTGGCGACTACAATCAGCCCCAGCATTTT. Its translation: CASSGDYNQPQHF.

V is TRBV2 and J is TRBJ2-1, with D possibly TRBD2 on 5 matching bases. This CDR3 has 15 residues. V was pared by 5 bases and J by 1 base, with 12 bases between. Germline CDR1 is SNHLY and CDR2 is FYNNEI. This CDR3 reads CASSRGLGSYNEQFF. In DNA form, the CDR3 reads TGTGCCAGCAGTAGAGGGTTGGGTTCCTACAATGAGCAGTTCTTC.

The chain is built from TRBV5-4 and TRBJ2-2, with 8 nucleotides matching TRBD1. J was trimmed by 8 bases and V by 4 bases; bases with no gene match: 7. The CDR3 runs to 14 residues. CDR1 is SGHNT, CDR2 YYREEE, per germline (reference sequence). In DNA form, the CDR3 reads TGTGCCAGCAGCCGGGACAGGATCTCTGGGGAGCTGTTTTTT. Residues: CASSRDRISGELFF.

V and J are TRBV18 and TRBJ2-7; TRBD2 might be the D (5 bases). Germline CDR1 reads KGHSH; CDR2 reads LQKENI. The CDR3 covers 14 residues. The V end was cut by 3 bases, the J end by 6 bases, with 15 bases between. CDR3 bases: TGTGCCAGCTCACCCCCCGAACTAGTCGGCGAGCAGTACTTC. Its translation is CASSPPELVGEQYF.

The V call is TRBV5-1, the J call TRBJ2-2, with 8 bases matching TRBD2. The CDR3 sequence is 16 residues long. Germline CDR1 SGHRS, CDR2 YFSETQ. With V trimmed by 4 bases and J by 0 bases, 5 bases remained unmatched. The CDR3 bases are TGCGCCAGCAGCCCAACTAGCGGTGCGAACACCGGGGAGCTGTTTTTT. Protein sequence: CASSPTSGANTGELFF. The whole variable domain, filled in from reference TRBV5-1 and TRBJ2-2, reads KAGVTQTPRYLIKTRGQQVTLSCSPISGHRSVSWYQQTPGQGLQFLFEYFSETQRNKGNFPGRFSGRQFSNSRSEMNVSTLELGDSALYLCASSPTSGANTGELFFGEGSRLTVL.

Only a few counts were recorded for this clone. The CDR3 sequence is CASSLRGDYGYTF. CDR3 nucleotides: TGTGCCAGCAGTTTGAGAGGAGACTATGGCTACACCTTC. V gene TRBV12-3 or TRBV12-4 combines with J gene TRBJ1-2; unclear D gene. The CDR3 extends over 13 amino acids. With 3 bases removed from V and 3 bases from J, the gap between germline ends came to 8 bases.

The chain carries TRBV4-3 and TRBJ1-6; TRBD1 is a possible D gene (5 bases). Germline V gives CDR1 LGHNA, CDR2 YSLEER. V dropped 0 bases and J dropped 8 bases, with 11 bases sitting between them. CDR3 length: 15 residues. DNA for the CDR3: TGCGCCAGCAGCCAAGATTTTTTCAGGGATTCACCCCTCCACTTT. Translating gives CASSQDFFRDSPLHF.

This clone was observed a handful of times. This chain uses TRBV5-6 with TRBJ1-2; 10 bases line up with TRBD1. This CDR3 has 16 residues. Per germline, CDR1 SGHDT and CDR2 YYEEEE. The junction had 10 bases not matched to a gene; V was cut back by 0 bases and J by 8 bases. DNA for the CDR3: TGTGCCAGCAGCTTGGGGCTGCGACAGGGGGCATTCGGCTACACCTTC. It yields the protein CASSLGLRQGAFGYTF.

This sequence joins TRBV6-2 or TRBV6-3 and TRBJ1-5; TRBD1 might be the D (6 bases). This CDR3 has 14 amino acids. Germline loops: CDR1 MNHEY, CDR2 SVGEGT. V was trimmed by 5 bases and J by 3 bases, leaving 11 bases between them. The CDR3 sequence: CASSRGTVNQPQHF. The CDR3 nucleotides are TGTGCCAGCAGTAGGGGGACGGTCAATCAGCCCCAGCATTTT.

The rearrangement links TRBV6-5 to TRBJ1-2, with D possibly being TRBD1 (6 bases). V shed 6 bases and J shed 8 bases, with 19 bases lying between them. This CDR3 contains 14 residues. Germline V gives CDR1 MNHEY, CDR2 SVGAGI. CDR3 residues: CASRRTEWGPGYTF. For the CDR3, the DNA is TGTGCCAGCAGGCGAACAGAGTGGGGGCCAGGCTACACCTTC.

As regards this clone: Within the sample, other DNA sequences also encode this same CDR3. The V call is TRBV11-3, the J call TRBJ1-2; D ambiguous. The germline CDR1 and CDR2 sequences are SGHNT and YENEEA. Trimming took off 1 base at V and 3 bases at J, with 9 bases between the two ends. This CDR3 region has 14 residues. The CDR3 loop reads CASSLGPGDYGYTF. CDR3 DNA sequence: TGTGCCAGCAGCTTAGGCCCGGGAGACTATGGCTACACCTTC.

This clone was found a few times. The chain employs TRBV20-1 and TRBJ2-1; D gene unclear. Germline values: CDR1 DFQATT, CDR2 SNEGSKA (reference sequence). Trimming took off 6 bases at V and 1 base at J, with 16 bases between the two ends. CDR3 length: 15 residues. In DNA form, the CDR3 reads TGCAGTGCCAGTGGGTCGGGTAGGTCCTACAATGAGCAGTTCTTC. Translating gives CSASGSGRSYNEQFF.